The present T cell receptor (beta chain) was sequenced within a study of beta chain features in type 1 diabetes. Overall study: The study found patients and healthy donors alike in age, gender and cell yields.

Study-level results: Shorter TCRB CDR3s, moderately but significantly so, marked every one of the four CD4+ subsets in Type 1 diabetes patients. Diminished insertions and augmented deletions at VDJ junctions characterized type 1 diabetes patients.

Heparinised blood was drawn once per donor, averaging roughly 0.11 L. This clone came up a few times. Its cognate antigen is unknown. Investigators reverse transcribed all isolated RNA, so they sequenced expressed TCRB transcripts. Some clones are missing from TCRdb's copy, which holds only in-frame ones; the method was immunoSEQ multiplex PCR. The repertoire includes hundreds of thousands of clones, over 12% of them detected once, and just under 0.04% sits in the top ten. The CDR3 sequence is 15 residues long. Germline values: CDR1 SGHTA, CDR2 FQGNSA. This chain uses TRBV7-2 with TRBJ2-5, with TRBD2 matching 12 bases. The J call may be wrong; the DNA end is better matched by TRBJ2-7. The TCR was taken from a man aged 18 to 29 with type 1 diabetes. Sequencing was done on a sample of naive CD4+ T cells from blood. CDR3 loop: CASSAASGGAYEQYF. In DNA, the CDR3 is TGTGCCAGCAGCGCAGCTAGCGGGGGGGCCTACGAGCAGTACTTC.